The TCR beta chain described here comes from a study of blood T cell repertoires in COVID-19. Looking at the study overall: PBMCs, B-cell-depleted T cells, or T cells provided the cDNA or gDNA that made up the material.

The CDR3 is made up of 14 amino acids. Germline CDR1 SGHRS, CDR2 YFSETQ. The ends were cut back, 3 bases at V and 4 bases at J, with 11 bases in the middle. The table came from immunoSEQ multiplex PCR; TCRdb's copy has only in-frame clones and leaves some out. The sample records hundreds of thousands of clones, just over 85% being singletons. The TCR originated in a man older than 75 with acute or convalescent COVID-19. The sample consisted of peripheral blood. The chain joins TRBV5-1 to TRBJ1-5; no clear D gene. In nucleotides, the CDR3 is TGCGCCAGCAGCTCAGGTCCGGGGAATCAGCCCCAGCATTTT. This translates into CASSSGPGNQPQHF.